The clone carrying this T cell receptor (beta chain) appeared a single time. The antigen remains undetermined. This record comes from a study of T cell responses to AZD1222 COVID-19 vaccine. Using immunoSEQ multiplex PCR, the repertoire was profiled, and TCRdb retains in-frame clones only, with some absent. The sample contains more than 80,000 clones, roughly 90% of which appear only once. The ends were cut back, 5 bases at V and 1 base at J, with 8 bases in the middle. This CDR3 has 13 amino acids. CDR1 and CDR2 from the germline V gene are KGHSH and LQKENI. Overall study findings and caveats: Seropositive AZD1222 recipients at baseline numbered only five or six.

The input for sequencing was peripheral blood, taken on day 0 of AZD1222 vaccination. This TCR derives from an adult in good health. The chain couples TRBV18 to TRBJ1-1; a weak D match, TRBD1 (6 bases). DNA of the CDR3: TGTGCCAGCTCAACAGGGCGGAACACTGAAGCTTTCTTT. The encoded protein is CASSTGRNTEAFF.